This TCR beta chain was obtained from a study of T cells expressing NK-cell markers. Across the whole study: All TCR beta repertoires analysed originated from sorted CD3+CD56+NKG2C+, CD3+CD56+NKG2C- and CD3+CD56-NKG2C+ T cells. General observations from the study: Four donors showed these clonotypes also leading the CD3+CD56-NKG2C+ fraction.

No DNA is given; TCRdb re-called the 5' RACE reads and lists each CDR3 protein once. The sample holds approximately 380,000 distinct CDR3 sequences. The germline CDR1 and CDR2 sequences are MGHRA and YSYEKL. This CDR3 is built from 18 residues. With respect to this clonotype: Its specificity is not known.

The sequenced sample consisted of blood T cells: a sorted CD56 or NKG2C T cell subset, CD4+ or CD8+ T cells, or bulk PBMC T cells (not recorded which). The sequence came from a man aged 18 to 69 in good health. The chain recombines TRBV4-1 with TRBJ1-6; lacking DNA, the TRBD1 call made by TCRdb goes unchecked. The chain's CDR3 is CASSQILSGPSLNSPLHF.